The 30 T cell receptor beta chains reported below all come from one sample, sequenced in a study of T-cell memory formation after mild COVID-19. TCRdb fed the 5' RACE reads into MiXCR, producing one record per CDR3 protein. The data show a few hundred thousand distinct CDR3 sequences, under 8.5% seen once. The material sequenced was PBMCs or a T cell subset sorted from them (not recorded which). Receptors were obtained from a man between 18 and 29 years old who had mild COVID-19 (a few samples of this study predate the infection). Cell type and time point are not known.

This clonotype was found a few times. The V call is TRBV29-1, the J call TRBJ1-2; D uncertain. V dropped 5 bases and J dropped 8 bases, with 15 bases sitting between them. CDR3 size: 12 residues. Germline V CDR1 and CDR2: SQVTM, ANQGSEA. CDR3 region: CSVPSKGGGYTF. CDR3 DNA sequence: TGCAGCGTTCCTTCAAAGGGTGGCGGCTACACCTTC. The complete variable domain, with remaining parts taken from reference TRBV29-1 and TRBJ1-2, reads SAVISQKPSRDICQRGTSLTIQCQVDSQVTMMFWYRQQPGQSLTLIATANQGSEATYESGFVIDKFPISRPNLTFSTLTVSNMSPEDSSIYLCSVPSKGGGYTFGSGTRLTVV.

In its sample, this clonotype was seen many times. This chain joins TRBV18 and TRBJ2-7; no clear D gene. Trimming shortened V by 3 bases and J by 1 base, and 4 bases separated the two germline ends. Germline CDR1 is KGHSH and CDR2 is LQKENI. This CDR3 has 12 residues. The CDR3 DNA reads as TGTGCCAGCTCACCCCCTTCCTACGAGCAGTACTTC. Encoded protein: CASSPPSYEQYF.

This clonotype was picked up a small number of times. The V call is TRBV7-8, the J call TRBJ2-3; D is ambiguous. The length of the CDR3 is 14 residues. Germline loops: CDR1 SGHVS, CDR2 FQNEAQ. V was cut by 4 bases and J by 2 bases, with 10 bases left in between. This chain's CDR3 is CASSSKGYTDTQYF. The CDR3 DNA follows: TGTGCCAGCAGCTCAAAGGGATACACAGATACGCAGTATTTT.

This chain links TRBV6-6 with TRBJ1-2, with D tentatively TRBD1 (5 bases). The CDR3 has 14 amino acids. V was trimmed by 5 bases and J by 7 bases, leaving 17 bases between them. In germline, CDR1 is MNHNY, CDR2 SVGAGI (reference sequence). The CDR3 here is CASSMGQPYSGYTF. CDR3 coding DNA: TGTGCCAGCAGTATGGGGCAGCCCTATAGTGGCTACACCTTC.

The chain has TRBV7-6 and TRBJ2-3; D possibly corresponds to TRBD1 (7 bases). Germline V gene sequence: CDR1 SGHVS, CDR2 FNYEAQ. This CDR3 has 16 residues. Trimming took 5 bases from V and 4 from J, leaving 19 bases between them. The CDR3 sequence: CASSQQVRGVSDTQYF. The CDR3 nucleotides are TGTGCCAGCAGCCAACAAGTCAGGGGGGTTTCAGATACGCAGTATTTT.

This clonotype was seen more than once but under ten times. The gene calls are TRBV20-1 and TRBJ1-6; D is ambiguous. Germline CDR1 reads DFQATT; CDR2 reads SNEGSKA (reference sequence). The V end lost 6 bases, the J end lost 4 bases, and 13 bases lay between the germline ends. The CDR3 sequence is 14 residues long. This CDR3 is CSAPRASYNSPLHF. As DNA, the CDR3 is TGCAGTGCGCCTAGGGCGTCTTATAATTCACCCCTCCACTTT.

This clonotype was counted at least ten times. The chain combines TRBV7-2 with TRBJ2-4; 11 bases line up with TRBD2. The ends lost 3 bases at V and 5 bases at J; junction bases unmatched: 3. This CDR3 spans 15 amino acids. CDR1 and CDR2 (germline): SGHTA, FQGNSA. The CDR3 sequence is CASSFSGGAQNIQYF. DNA of the CDR3: TGTGCCAGCAGCTTTAGCGGGGGGGCCCAAAACATTCAGTACTTC.

CDR3 nucleotide sequence: TGTGCCAGCAGCCCCAGACTAAACTACGGAATCGGGGAAAAACTGTTTTTT. Translating it yields CASSPRLNYGIGEKLFF. This rearrangement joins TRBV7-2 to TRBJ1-4; no clear D gene. The V gene lost 5 bases and the J gene lost 8 bases, with 24 bases spanning the gap. This CDR3 comprises 17 residues. The germline CDR1 and CDR2 sequences are SGHTA and FQGNSA.

The chain combines TRBV20-1 with TRBJ1-1; a possible D gene is TRBD1 (6 bases). The CDR3 has 17 amino acids. Looked up from germline, CDR1 is DFQATT and CDR2 is SNEGSKA (reference sequence). Trimming removed 4 bases from V and 0 bases from J, with 21 bases in between. Here the CDR3 DNA reads TGCAGTGCTACTGCCGTCGGGGGGCAGGGTTTGAACACTGAAGCTTTCTTT. This translates into CSATAVGGQGLNTEAFF.

In this sample, this clonotype turned up a few times. This chain links TRBV9 with TRBJ1-4; D unresolved. CDR1 and CDR2 (germline): SGDLS, YYNGEE. Trimming took off 0 bases at V and 6 bases at J, with 9 bases between the two ends. The CDR3 extends over 14 amino acids. The CDR3 DNA reads as TGTGCCAGCAGCGTAGCGCCCGTGGATGAAAAACTGTTTTTT. It is translated as CASSVAPVDEKLFF.

At least ten counts were recorded for this clonotype. The V call is TRBV7-6, the J call TRBJ2-2; D is perhaps TRBD1 or TRBD2 (7 bases each). The germline V gene encodes CDR1 SGHVS and CDR2 FNYEAQ. This CDR3 contains 17 residues. V was pared by 5 bases and J by 3 bases, with 19 bases between. The chain's CDR3 is CASSSQGGDPYTGELFF. CDR3 coding DNA: TGTGCCAGCAGCAGCCAGGGGGGGGACCCCTACACCGGGGAGCTGTTTTTT.

This clonotype was counted ten times or more. V gene TRBV5-1 combines with J gene TRBJ2-1; D gene uncertain. CDR1 is SGHRS and CDR2 is YFSETQ in the germline V gene. This CDR3 has 12 residues. V was trimmed by 0 bases and J by 10 bases, leaving 8 bases between them. CDR3 nucleotide sequence: TGCGCCAGCAGCTTGGAGTTTCGCGAGCAGTTCTTC. This gives the protein CASSLEFREQFF.

This sequence joins TRBV5-1 and TRBJ2-1; possibly TRBD2 for D (5 bases). Trimming left V 4 bases short and J 8 bases short, with 13 bases between. Germline lookup yields CDR1 SGHRS and CDR2 YFSETQ. There are 13 residues in the CDR3. The CDR3 DNA sequence: TGCGCCAGCAGCCGATACGGGGTGGATGAGCAGTTCTTC. Its translation: CASSRYGVDEQFF.

This clonotype was observed a few times. The chain combines TRBV15 with TRBJ1-3; D not resolved. Trimming took off 2 bases at V and 2 bases at J, with 13 bases between the two ends. Germline V gives CDR1 LNHNV, CDR2 YYDKDF (reference sequence). The CDR3 covers 16 residues. The DNA of the CDR3 is TGTGCCACCAGCAGAAAAGGCTTGGGCCCTGGAAACACCATATATTTT. Its protein is CATSRKGLGPGNTIYF. The full variable domain, in which reference TRBV15 and TRBJ1-3 provide the parts outside the CDR3, is DAMVIQNPRYQVTQFGKPVTLSCSQTLNHNVMYWYQQKSSQAPKLLFHYYDKDFNNEADTPDNFQSRRPNTSFCFLDIRSPGLGDTAMYLCATSRKGLGPGNTIYFGEGSWLTVV.

Many counts were recorded for this clonotype. The V call is TRBV5-1, the J call TRBJ2-7; D possibly uses TRBD1 or TRBD2 (5 bases each). Germline V lookup: CDR1 SGHRS, CDR2 YFSETQ. Trimming removed 5 bases from V and 1 base from J, with 19 bases in between. This CDR3 is built from 16 residues. This chain's CDR3 is CASSPGTLLMSYEQYF. CDR3 sequence (DNA): TGCGCCAGCAGTCCCGGGACGTTGCTCATGTCCTACGAGCAGTACTTC.

The gene calls are TRBV5-1 and TRBJ2-3; 9 bases match TRBD1. V shed 7 bases, J shed 6 bases, and the junction held 12 bases outside the gene matches. Germline assignment: CDR1 SGHRS and CDR2 YFSETQ. The CDR3 consists of 15 residues. The CDR3 sequence: CASQTGTGNSDTQYF. Here the CDR3 DNA reads TGCGCCAGCCAAACCGGGACAGGGAATTCCGATACGCAGTATTTT. The full variable domain, its missing parts supplied by reference TRBV5-1 and TRBJ2-3, is KAGVTQTPRYLIKTRGQQVTLSCSPISGHRSVSWYQQTPGQGLQFLFEYFSETQRNKGNFPGRFSGRQFSNSRSEMNVSTLELGDSALYLCASQTGTGNSDTQYFGPGTRLTVL.

The chain is built from TRBV28 and TRBJ2-5; D gene ambiguous. V shed 6 bases and J shed 0 bases, with 8 bases lying between them. This CDR3 has 13 amino acids. Looked up from germline, CDR1 is MDHEN and CDR2 is SYDVKM. CDR3 residues: CASSRVDQETQYF. For the CDR3, the DNA is TGTGCCAGCAGCCGGGTGGACCAAGAGACCCAGTACTTC.

This chain joins TRBV6-2 or TRBV6-3 and TRBJ2-3, with 9 bases aligning to TRBD1. There are 17 residues in the CDR3. The ends lost 0 bases at V and 2 bases at J; junction bases unmatched: 6. Per germline, CDR1 MNHEY and CDR2 SVGEGT. This CDR3 reads CASSYSPGTGSTDTQYF. CDR3 nucleotides: TGTGCCAGCAGTTACTCTCCCGGGACAGGGTCCACAGATACGCAGTATTTT.

V gene TRBV4-1 combines with J gene TRBJ2-7; tentative D call: TRBD1 (5 bases). The length of the CDR3 is 13 residues. The germline gives CDR1 MGHRA, CDR2 YSYEKL. Between the trimmed V and J ends, which lost 4 bases and 5 bases, there was a span of 12 bases. As DNA, the CDR3 is TGCGCCAGCAGCCGGCAGGGCGCCAACGAGCAGTACTTC. It codes for CASSRQGANEQYF.

The chain employs TRBV23-1 and TRBJ2-1, with D perhaps TRBD2 (7 bases). TRBV23-1 is an ORF; its function is uncertain. Trimming cost V 0 bases and J 7 bases, with 16 bases left between them. This CDR3 is built from 16 residues. The CDR3 coding sequence is TGCGCCAGCAGTCAATCGCTGCGGGGGCCAGGGAATGAGCAGTTCTTC. Protein product: CASSQSLRGPGNEQFF.

This clonotype was detected only a few times. The chain uses TRBV10-3 and TRBJ2-7; D is perhaps TRBD1 or TRBD2 (6 bases each). Between the trimmed V and J ends, which lost 3 bases and 6 bases, there was a span of 15 bases. Germline V gives CDR1 ENHRY, CDR2 SYGVKD. The CDR3 is 14 residues long. The CDR3 DNA reads as TGTGCCATCAGTGATGGCGGGACATCACTCGAGCAGTACGTC. Translating it yields CAISDGGTSLEQYV.

This clonotype was detected a few times. The chain joins TRBV12-3 or TRBV12-4 to TRBJ1-3, with D hard to call. CDR3 length: 13 residues. V was trimmed by 2 bases and J by 3 bases, leaving 5 bases between them. CDR3 in amino acids: CASSLLDGNTIYF. CDR3 bases: TGTGCCAGCAGTTTATTGGATGGAAACACCATATATTTT.

V gene TRBV20-1 combines with J gene TRBJ2-3; D unresolved. This CDR3 has 13 residues. Germline V lookup: CDR1 DFQATT, CDR2 SNEGSKA (reference sequence). Trimming removed 3 bases at V and 5 bases at J, with 12 bases between. CDR3 protein: CSARPPSGDTQYF. The CDR3 DNA reads as TGCAGTGCTAGGCCCCCTTCTGGAGATACGCAGTATTTT.

The chain has TRBV12-3 or TRBV12-4 and TRBJ1-1; unclear D gene. V was trimmed by 3 bases and J by 1 base, leaving 9 bases between them. This CDR3 comprises 14 residues. Here the CDR3 reads CASSFVQANTEAFF. CDR3 bases: TGTGCCAGCAGTTTTGTGCAGGCGAACACTGAAGCTTTCTTT.

This clonotype was seen a handful of times. The chain employs TRBV28 and TRBJ1-2; 11 nucleotides agree with TRBD1. V gave up 6 bases and J gave up 7 bases; unmatched junction bases: 7. This CDR3 has 14 amino acids. CDR1 and CDR2 (germline): MDHEN, SYDVKM. In DNA, the CDR3 is TGTGCCAGCAGGTTTGGACAGGGGGCCCGTGGCTACACCTTC. The encoded protein is CASRFGQGARGYTF.

The CDR3, as DNA: TGTGCCAGCAGCGCCACTAGAGCCCCAGACCGCAATGAGCAGTTCTTC. Translating gives CASSATRAPDRNEQFF. The chain uses TRBV9 and TRBJ2-1; D is possibly TRBD2 (5 bases). Deletions cut 3 bases from V and 6 bases from J, with 19 bases between. CDR1 SGDLS and CDR2 YYNGEE come from the germline V gene. The CDR3 covers 16 residues.

This clonotype was observed a few times. The genes are TRBV7-2 and TRBJ2-1; D is uncertain. The V gene lost 5 bases and the J gene lost 6 bases, with 14 bases spanning the gap. Germline V gene data show CDR1 as SGHTA and CDR2 as FQGNSA. This CDR3 has 14 residues. CDR3 region: CASSQPYSANEQFF. The CDR3 region has the DNA TGTGCCAGCAGCCAGCCATATAGTGCCAATGAGCAGTTCTTC.

For this clonotype: A junction end diverges from the germline sequence, so it may reflect a read error. The rearrangement links TRBV7-2 to TRBJ2-5; no firm D call. The CDR3 covers 11 residues. Germline V CDR1 and CDR2: SGHTA, FQGNSA. CDR3 residues: CASSSALVPTF. CDR3 bases: TGTGCCAGCAGCTCAGCACTCGTCCCGACCTTC.

The chain carries TRBV7-2 and TRBJ2-1; tentatively, D is TRBD1 (5 bases). The V gene's germline CDR1 is SGHTA and CDR2 FQGNSA. V gave up 4 bases and J gave up 9 bases, with 19 bases separating them. The CDR3 consists of 15 residues. The DNA of the CDR3 is TGTGCCAGCAGCTCACCTTGGGAAGGGGATGGTGAGCAGTTCTTC. Translated, it gives CASSSPWEGDGEQFF.

V and J are TRBV7-9 and TRBJ2-7; tentatively, D is TRBD2 (5 bases). V lost 3 bases and J lost 6, with 9 bases in between. Germline CDR1 SEHNR, CDR2 FQNEAQ (reference sequence). CDR3 size: 12 residues. CDR3 DNA: TGTGCCAGCAGCTTGGGCCGGGGCGAGCAGTACGTC. It specifies CASSLGRGEQYV.